The T cell receptor beta chain under discussion was sequenced for a study of blood T cell repertoires in COVID-19. As for the study in general: PBMCs, B-cell-depleted T cells, or T cells provided the cDNA or gDNA that made up the material.

This clone showed up just once. CDR3 size: 15 residues. CDR1 LNHDA and CDR2 SQIVND come from the germline V gene (reference sequence). V shed 5 bases and J shed 7 bases, with 20 bases lying between them. In the original workflow: Reference gene primers were amplified, and this amplification served to estimate nucleated cell counts. Libraries were prepared by immunoSEQ multiplex PCR; TCRdb keeps only in-frame clonotypes and omits some of them. The DNA gave D and trimming, while V, J and clone size come from that table. The repertoire consists of hundreds of thousands of clones, with around 84% occurring once and the leading ten covering around 1.2%.

This chain links TRBV19 with TRBJ1-1, with a possible D match to TRBD1 (6 bases). The sequenced sample was peripheral blood. The clonotype was recovered from a man between 65 and 85 years old with acute or convalescent COVID-19. The CDR3 nucleotides read TGTGCCAGTAGTTGGGCGGCAGGGGACGTGTATGAAGCTTTCTTT. Translating gives CASSWAAGDVYEAFF.